A selection of T cell receptor beta chains follows, all from one sample in a study of control samples from healthy donors and cancer patients. Using immunoSEQ multiplex PCR, the repertoire was profiled, and TCRdb retains in-frame clones only, with some absent. The data show tens of thousands of clones, 70% to 90% seen once. The sequenced sample consisted of blood. These receptors all stem from a man between 25 and 39 years old in good health. CDR3s include the opening cysteine and the closing phenylalanine or tryptophan. D genes are given only for firm matches. Some rows mark clone size as missing; the rest say once, few, many or name a class of expanded clone.

-,-,TRBV29-1,TRBJ1-2,TGCAGCGCCAGAGGACAGTCGGTGGCCTACACCTTC,CSARGQSVAYTF
-,-,TRBV7-8,TRBJ1-1,TGTGCCAGCAGCTTCAACAAGGAAGGCACTGAAGCTTTCTTT,CASSFNKEGTEAFF
-,-,TRBV21-1,TRBJ2-2,TGTGCCAGCAGCAGGGGGGAGACCGGGGAGCTGTTTTTT,CASSRGETGELFF
-,-,TRBV5-1,TRBJ2-6,TGCGCCAGCAGCGGTGACTTCTCTGGGGCCAACGTCCTGACTTTC,CASSGDFSGANVLTF
-,TRBD1,TRBV2,TRBJ1-6,TGTGCCACCCAATTTCGACAGGGTGATTCACCCCTCCACTTT,CATQFRQGDSPLHF
-,TRBD1,TRBV5-1,TRBJ1-4,TGCGCCAGCAGCGTGGGGACAGGTCTTAATGAAAAACTGTTTTTT,CASSVGTGLNEKLFF
once,-,TRBV4-1,TRBJ2-6,TGCGCCAGCAGCCAAAGGGATGGGGCCAACGTCCTGACTTTC,CASSQRDGANVLTF
few,-,TRBV6-5,TRBJ2-7,TGTGCCAGCAGTTACAAGGGGTCCTACGAGCAGTACTTC,CASSYKGSYEQYF
-,-,TRBV2,TRBJ1-2,TGTGCCAGCAGAGCGGACGGGAGTGGGGGCTACACCTTC,CASRADGSGGYTF
-,-,TRBV4-2,TRBJ2-7,TGTGCCAGCAGCCGCGGCAGGGCCGAGCAGTACTTC,CASSRGRAEQYF
-,-,TRBV5-6,TRBJ1-6,TGTGCCAGCAGCTTGGATGTTGGGATTGATTCACCCCTCCACTTT,CASSLDVGIDSPLHF
-,-,TRBV10-3,TRBJ1-1,TGTGCCATCGCCCCCAAAGAGGCTTTCTTT,CAIAPKEAFF
-,-,TRBV14,TRBJ2-3,TGTGCCAGCAGCTCATCGAAGGGTGGGGATACGCAGTATTTT,CASSSSKGGDTQYF
-,-,TRBV7-2,TRBJ2-3,TGTGCCAGCAGCTTATACTGGGACCGCCGGGGAGATACGCAGTATTTT,CASSLYWDRRGDTQYF
-,TRBD2,TRBV2,TRBJ2-1,TGTGCCAGCAGTGAACCCTTCGGGACTAGCATGTATGAGCAGTTCTTC,CASSEPFGTSMYEQFF
-,-,TRBV4-2,TRBJ1-4,TGTGCCAGCAGCCGTGAAGGAGCAACTAATGAAAAACTGTTTTTT,CASSREGATNEKLFF
-,-,TRBV5-4,TRBJ2-1,TGTGCCAGCAGCTACGATCACAGGGCATACAATGAGCAGTTCTTC,CASSYDHRAYNEQFF
-,-,TRBV7-9,TRBJ2-3,TGTGCCAGCAGCTTAGTTCGGCTAGTCGGGACAGATACGCAGTATTTT,CASSLVRLVGTDTQYF
-,-,TRBV5-1,TRBJ2-3,TGCGCCAGCACTAATAGGGTGGAGGTCCTTCCAGATACGCAGTATTTT,CASTNRVEVLPDTQYF
-,-,TRBV5-1,TRBJ1-5,TGCGCCAGCAGCCCCGGGCCCGATCGGCCCCAGCATTTT,CASSPGPDRPQHF
-,-,TRBV13,TRBJ2-5,TGTGCCAGCAGCTTAGTTAAAGAGACCCAGTACTTC,CASSLVKETQYF
-,-,TRBV10-3,TRBJ1-4,TGTGCCATCAGTGATCAGGGGCGAGATGAAAAACTGTTTTTT,CAISDQGRDEKLFF
-,-,TRBV14,TRBJ2-2,TGTGCCAGCAGCCTCGGTGGTGGCACCGGGGAGCTGTTTTTT,CASSLGGGTGELFF
-,-,TRBV6-5,TRBJ1-1,TGTGCCACCAAGAGGGTGGGGGGCCGCGATGAAGCTTTCTTT,CATKRVGGRDEAFF
-,-,TRBV7-9,TRBJ1-1,TGTGCCACCACGGACAGCATGAACACTGAAGCTTTCTTT,CATTDSMNTEAFF
-,TRBD1,TRBV2,TRBJ1-4,TGTGCCAGCAGTGACAGGGGGAAGTCTAATGAAAAACTGTTTTTT,CASSDRGKSNEKLFF
-,-,TRBV6-5,TRBJ1-2,TGTGCCAGCAGTCCCTTGGGCAGGGGAGGTGGCTACACCTTC,CASSPLGRGGGYTF
-,-,TRBV9,TRBJ1-2,TGTGCCAGCAGCCCCCACATTCCGGGGCAAAATCCCGCCCATGGCTACACCTTC,CASSPHIPGQNPAHGYTF
-,-,TRBV5-1,TRBJ1-3,TGCGCCAGCAGCTTGTATGGGGGTGGAAACACCATATATTTT,CASSLYGGGNTIYF
-,TRBD2,TRBV5-1,TRBJ2-1,TGCGCCAGCAGCTCTAGCGGGTTGAGCTACAATGAGCAGTTCTTC,CASSSSGLSYNEQFF
once,TRBD1,TRBV5-1,TRBJ2-7,TGCGCCAGCAGCTCGGGACAGGGTTCCCACGAGCAGTACTTC,CASSSGQGSHEQYF
-,TRBD1,TRBV29-1,TRBJ1-3,TGCAGGGCTAAACAGGGGTCTGGAAACACCATATATTTT,CRAKQGSGNTIYF
once,TRBD1,TRBV19,TRBJ1-3,TGTGCCAGTAGACAAGACAGGGGCTCTGGAAACACCATATATTTT,CASRQDRGSGNTIYF
-,-,TRBV2,TRBJ2-5,TGTGCCAGCAGTGAAGCGGGGGAGACCCAGTACTTC,CASSEAGETQYF
-,TRBD1,TRBV10-3,TRBJ1-1,TGTGCCATCAGTGTTCGCTTAGGGGGGCAGGGGGCGAGTTCAGGAGCTTTCTTT,CAISVRLGGQGASSGAFF
once,-,TRBV9,TRBJ2-1,TGTGCCAGCAGCGTAGGAGGGGCTGAGCAGTTCTTC,CASSVGGAEQFF
-,-,TRBV4-2,TRBJ2-2,TGTGCCAGCAGCCAACTAGGGGAGCTGTTTTTT,CASSQLGELFF
-,TRBD2,TRBV12-5,TRBJ2-3,TGTGCTAGTGCCGGGACTAGCGGGGGCCAGCAAGGGGCAGATACGCAGTATTTT,CASAGTSGGQQGADTQYF
-,-,TRBV30,TRBJ1-6,TGTGCCTGGAGGACATCAAGTTCACCCCTCCACTTT,CAWRTSSSPLHF
-,-,TRBV19,TRBJ2-3,TGTGCCAGTAGTCTAGCAGATACGCAGTATTTT,CASSLADTQYF
-,TRBD1,TRBV5-6,TRBJ2-2,TGTGCCAGCACCACAGGGGCCCCGAACACCGGGGAGCTGTTTTTT,CASTTGAPNTGELFF
-,TRBD1,TRBV6-5,TRBJ1-2,TGTGCCAGCAGCTTAGGACAGGGAGATGGCTACACCTTC,CASSLGQGDGYTF
-,TRBD2,TRBV2,TRBJ2-2,TGTGCCAGCAGTGTGGCGGGGGGAGGCACCGGGGAGCTGTTTTTT,CASSVAGGGTGELFF
-,-,TRBV19,TRBJ1-6,TGTGCCAGTAGTATTACCGGAAGCTCCTATAATTCACCCCTCCACTTT,CASSITGSSYNSPLHF
-,-,TRBV7-8,TRBJ1-3,TGTGCCAGCAGCCCCGACAGTATCTCTGGAAACACCATATATTTT,CASSPDSISGNTIYF
-,-,TRBV5-6,TRBJ1-4,TGTGCCAGCAGCTTTTACGCAACTAATGAAAAACTGTTTTTT,CASSFYATNEKLFF
-,TRBD1,TRBV6-5,TRBJ2-3,TGTGCCAGCAGTCTGACAGGGGACACAGATACGCAGTATTTT,CASSLTGDTDTQYF
-,-,TRBV12-5,TRBJ1-1,TGTGCTAGTGGTTTGGAGAGGAACACTGAAGCTTTCTTT,CASGLERNTEAFF
-,TRBD1,TRBV5-6,TRBJ1-2,TGTGCCAGCAGCTTCGGGGTGGGACAGGCCTCTAACTATGGCTACACCTTC,CASSFGVGQASNYGYTF
once,-,TRBV18,TRBJ1-2,TGTGCCAGCTCGGATGTGGGCGGCTATGGCTACACCTTC,CASSDVGGYGYTF
-,-,TRBV18,TRBJ1-3,TGTGCCAGCTCACCCCCGGGAAGAGGAAACACCATATATTTT,CASSPPGRGNTIYF
-,TRBD1,TRBV5-1,TRBJ1-1,TGCGCCAGCAGCTCATCTGGGACAGGGAGGAACACTGAAGCTTTCTTT,CASSSSGTGRNTEAFF
-,-,TRBV25-1,TRBJ1-6,TGTGCCAGCAGTGATCATGGGGGACCCTATAATTCACCCCTCCACTTT,CASSDHGGPYNSPLHF
-,-,TRBV6-5,TRBJ1-1,TGTGCCAGCAGCACAGGGTCGGACACTGAAGCTTTCTTT,CASSTGSDTEAFF
-,-,TRBV10-3,TRBJ1-1,TGTGCCATCCTAGATATGAACACTGAAGCTTTCTTT,CAILDMNTEAFF